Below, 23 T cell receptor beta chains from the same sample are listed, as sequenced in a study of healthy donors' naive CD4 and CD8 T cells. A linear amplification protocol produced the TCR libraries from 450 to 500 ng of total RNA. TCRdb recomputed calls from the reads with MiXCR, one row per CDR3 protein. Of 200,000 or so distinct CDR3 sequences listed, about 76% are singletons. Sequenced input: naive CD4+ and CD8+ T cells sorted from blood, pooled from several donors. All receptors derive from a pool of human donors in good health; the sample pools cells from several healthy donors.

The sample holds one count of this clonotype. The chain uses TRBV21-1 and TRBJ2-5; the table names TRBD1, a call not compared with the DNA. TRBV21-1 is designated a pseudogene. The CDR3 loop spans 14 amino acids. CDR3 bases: TGTGCCACCTTACTCCGGGAGAACCAAGAGACCCAGTACTTC. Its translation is CATLLRENQETQYF.

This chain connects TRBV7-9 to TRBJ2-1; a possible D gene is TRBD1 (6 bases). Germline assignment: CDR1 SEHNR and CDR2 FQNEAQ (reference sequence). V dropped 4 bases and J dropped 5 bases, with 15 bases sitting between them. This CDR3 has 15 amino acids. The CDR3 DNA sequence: TGTGCCAGCAGCTCGCTTCAGGGGAACGACAATGAGCAGTTCTTC. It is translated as CASSSLQGNDNEQFF.

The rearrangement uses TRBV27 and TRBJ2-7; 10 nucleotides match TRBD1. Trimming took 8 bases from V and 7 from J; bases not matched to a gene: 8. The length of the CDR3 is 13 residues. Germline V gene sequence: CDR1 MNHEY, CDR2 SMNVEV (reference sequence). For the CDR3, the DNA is TGTGCCAGCGCCCCGGGACAGGGGTATGAGCAGTACTTC. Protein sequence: CASAPGQGYEQYF.

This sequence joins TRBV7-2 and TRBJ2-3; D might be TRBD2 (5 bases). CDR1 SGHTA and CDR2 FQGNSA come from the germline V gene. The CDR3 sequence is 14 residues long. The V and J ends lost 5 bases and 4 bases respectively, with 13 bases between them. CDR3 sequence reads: CASSVGLWPDTQYF. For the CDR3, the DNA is TGTGCCAGCAGCGTCGGACTTTGGCCAGATACGCAGTATTTT.

CDR3 sequence reads: CASSRTGLTDTQYF. DNA for the CDR3: TGTGCCAGCAGCCGAACCGGACTTACAGATACGCAGTATTTT. The genes are TRBV28 and TRBJ2-3; possibly TRBD2 for D (5 bases). V lost 6 bases, J lost 3 bases, and 13 bases lay in between. Looked up from germline, CDR1 is MDHEN and CDR2 is SYDVKM. The CDR3 sequence is 14 residues long. Supplemented by reference TRBV28 and TRBJ2-3, the full variable domain reads DVKVTQSSRYLVKRTGEKVFLECVQDMDHENMFWYRQDPGLGLRLIYFSYDVKMKEKGDIPEGYSVSREKKERFSLILESASTNQTSMYLCASSRTGLTDTQYFGPGTRLTVL.

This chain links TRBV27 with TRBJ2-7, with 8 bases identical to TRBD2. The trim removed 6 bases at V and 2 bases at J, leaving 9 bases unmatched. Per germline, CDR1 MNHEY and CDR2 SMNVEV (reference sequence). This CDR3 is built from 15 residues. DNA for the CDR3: TGTGCCAGCAGAGGCTACTCGGGAGGGCCCTACGAGCAGTACTTC. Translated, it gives CASRGYSGGPYEQYF.

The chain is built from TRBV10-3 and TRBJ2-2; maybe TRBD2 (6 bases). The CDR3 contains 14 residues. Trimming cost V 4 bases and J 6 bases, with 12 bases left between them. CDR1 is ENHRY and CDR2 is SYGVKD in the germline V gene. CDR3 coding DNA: TGTGCCATCAGTGTTCGACTAGACCCCGGGGAGCTGTTTTTT. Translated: CAISVRLDPGELFF.

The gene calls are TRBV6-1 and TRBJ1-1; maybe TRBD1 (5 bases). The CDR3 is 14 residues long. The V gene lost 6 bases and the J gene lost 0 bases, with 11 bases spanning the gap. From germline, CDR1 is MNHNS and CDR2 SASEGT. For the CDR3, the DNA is TGTGCCAGCAGCTTGGGCAGGGTGAACACTGAAGCTTTCTTT. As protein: CASSLGRVNTEAFF.

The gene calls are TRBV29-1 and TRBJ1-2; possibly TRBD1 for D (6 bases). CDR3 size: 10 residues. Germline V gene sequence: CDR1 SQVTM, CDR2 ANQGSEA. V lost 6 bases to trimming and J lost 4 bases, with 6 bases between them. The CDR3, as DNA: TGCAGCGTGGACAGCTATGGCTACACCTTC. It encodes CSVDSYGYTF. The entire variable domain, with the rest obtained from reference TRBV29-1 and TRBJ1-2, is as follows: SAVISQKPSRDICQRGTSLTIQCQVDSQVTMMFWYRQQPGQSLTLIATANQGSEATYESGFVIDKFPISRPNLTFSTLTVSNMSPEDSSIYLCSVDSYGYTFGSGTRLTVV.

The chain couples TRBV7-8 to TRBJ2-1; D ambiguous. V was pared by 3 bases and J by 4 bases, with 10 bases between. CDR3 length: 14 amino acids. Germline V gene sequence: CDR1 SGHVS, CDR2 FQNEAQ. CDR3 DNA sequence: TGTGCCAGCAGCTTTGAAAGGGATTACAATGAGCAGTTCTTC. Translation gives CASSFERDYNEQFF.

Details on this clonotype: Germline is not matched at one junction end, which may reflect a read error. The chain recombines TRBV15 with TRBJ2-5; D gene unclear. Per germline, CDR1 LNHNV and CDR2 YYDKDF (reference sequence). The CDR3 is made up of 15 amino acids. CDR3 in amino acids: CATSRDLAGRETQYF. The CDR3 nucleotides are TGCGCCACCAGCAGAGATTTAGCCGGGCGGGAGACCCAGTACTTC.

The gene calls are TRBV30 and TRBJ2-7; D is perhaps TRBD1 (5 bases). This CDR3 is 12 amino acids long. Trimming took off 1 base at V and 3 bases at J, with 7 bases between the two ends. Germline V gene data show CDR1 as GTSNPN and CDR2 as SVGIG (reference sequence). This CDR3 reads CAWSDRFYEQYF. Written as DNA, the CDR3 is TGTGCCTGGAGTGACAGGTTCTACGAGCAGTACTTC.

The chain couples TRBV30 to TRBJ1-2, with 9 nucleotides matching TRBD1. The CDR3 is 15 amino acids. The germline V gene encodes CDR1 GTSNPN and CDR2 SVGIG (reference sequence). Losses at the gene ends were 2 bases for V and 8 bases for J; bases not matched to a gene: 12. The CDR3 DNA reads TGTGCCTGGAGTCTGTGGGACAGGGTTTGGGACGGCTACACCTTC. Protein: CAWSLWDRVWDGYTF.

CDR3 in DNA: TGCAGCGTTGATCCGAACAGGGGAGATACGCAGTATTTT. It translates to CSVDPNRGDTQYF. The rearrangement uses TRBV29-1 and TRBJ2-3; TRBD1 matches 7 bases. V shed 3 bases and J 5 bases; nucleotides not matched to a gene: 5. This CDR3 spans 13 amino acids. Germline CDR1 reads SQVTM; CDR2 reads ANQGSEA.

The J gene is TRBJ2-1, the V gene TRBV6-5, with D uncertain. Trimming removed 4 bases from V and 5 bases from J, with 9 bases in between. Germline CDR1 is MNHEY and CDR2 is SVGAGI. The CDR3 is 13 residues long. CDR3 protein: CASSSLRDNEQFF. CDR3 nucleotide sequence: TGTGCCAGCAGTTCGTTAAGAGACAATGAGCAGTTCTTC.

The CDR3 loop is CASRDYRGISKNIQYF. The CDR3 nucleotides are TGTGCCAGTAGAGACTACAGGGGAATTTCCAAAAACATTCAGTACTTC. This chain joins TRBV19 and TRBJ2-4, with 7 bases fitting TRBD1. The CDR3 spans 16 residues. The germline V gene encodes CDR1 LNHDA and CDR2 SQIVND (reference sequence). J lost 2 bases, V lost 6 bases, and 10 bases had no gene match. Together with reference TRBV19 and TRBJ2-4, the CDR3 gives the full variable domain: DGGITQSPKYLFRKEGQNVTLSCEQNLNHDAMYWYRQDPGQGLRLIYYSQIVNDFQKGDIAEGYSVSREKKESFPLTVTSAQKNPTAFYLCASRDYRGISKNIQYFGAGTRLSVL.

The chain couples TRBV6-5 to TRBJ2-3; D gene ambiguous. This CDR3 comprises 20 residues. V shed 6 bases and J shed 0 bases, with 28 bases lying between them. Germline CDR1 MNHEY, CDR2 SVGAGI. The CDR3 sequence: CASSRLQPIWLSSSTDTQYF. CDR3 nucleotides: TGTGCCAGCAGCCGACTTCAACCAATTTGGCTCTCATCTAGCACAGATACGCAGTATTTT.

The CDR3 protein is CASNYGYTF. Here the CDR3 DNA reads TGTGCCAGCAACTATGGCTACACCTTC. V usage is TRBV21-1 and J usage is TRBJ1-2. TRBV21-1 is marked as a pseudogene. The CDR3 runs to 9 residues.

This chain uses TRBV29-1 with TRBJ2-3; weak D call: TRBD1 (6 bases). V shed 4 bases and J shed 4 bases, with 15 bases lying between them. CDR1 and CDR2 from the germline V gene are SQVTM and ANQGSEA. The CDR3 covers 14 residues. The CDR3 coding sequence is TGCAGCGTTGGCGCGCAGGGGTTTTCAGATACGCAGTATTTT. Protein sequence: CSVGAQGFSDTQYF.

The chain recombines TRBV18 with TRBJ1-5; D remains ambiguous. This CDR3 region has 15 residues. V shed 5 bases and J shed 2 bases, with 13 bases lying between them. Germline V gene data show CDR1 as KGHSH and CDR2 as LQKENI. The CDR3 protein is CASSFLGIGNQPQHF. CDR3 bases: TGTGCCAGCTCATTTCTTGGTATCGGCAATCAGCCCCAGCATTTT.

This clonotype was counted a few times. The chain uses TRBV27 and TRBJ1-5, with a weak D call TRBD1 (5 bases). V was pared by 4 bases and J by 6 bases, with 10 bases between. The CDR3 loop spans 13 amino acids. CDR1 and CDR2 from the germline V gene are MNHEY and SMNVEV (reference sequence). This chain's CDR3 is CASSSGGIQPQHF. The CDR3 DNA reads TGTGCCAGCAGTTCCGGGGGGATTCAGCCCCAGCATTTT.

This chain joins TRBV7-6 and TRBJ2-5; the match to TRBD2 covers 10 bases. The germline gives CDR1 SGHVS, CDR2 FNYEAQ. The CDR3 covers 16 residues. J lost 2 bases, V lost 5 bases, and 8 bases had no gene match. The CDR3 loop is CASSPEGLADQETQYF. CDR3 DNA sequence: TGTGCCAGCAGCCCAGAAGGACTAGCGGATCAAGAGACCCAGTACTTC.

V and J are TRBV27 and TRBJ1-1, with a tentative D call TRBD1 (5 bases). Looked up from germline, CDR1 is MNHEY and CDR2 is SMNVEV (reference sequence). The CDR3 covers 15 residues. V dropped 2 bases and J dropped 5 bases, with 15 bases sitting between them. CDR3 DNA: TGTGCCAGCAGTTTACTGGGGGTACCGTCGACTGAAGCTTTCTTT. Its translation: CASSLLGVPSTEAFF.